Presented here are 10 T cell receptor beta chains from one specimen sequenced in a study of T cell responses to AZD1222 COVID-19 vaccine. Sequencing used immunoSEQ multiplex PCR; TCRdb keeps in-frame clones, though not all of them. Of roughly 50,000 clones listed, around 80% were seen once; the top ten hold around 7%. The specimen was peripheral blood, collected on day 0 of AZD1222 vaccination. Every receptor here comes from an adult in good health.

The chain couples TRBV7-2 to TRBJ2-5; maybe TRBD1 (6 bases). Germline CDR1 is SGHTA and CDR2 is FQGNSA. The V end was cut by 5 bases, the J end by 0 bases, with 7 bases between. CDR3 length equals 13 residues. CDR3 amino acids: CASSRDNQETQYF. CDR3 nucleotides: TGTGCCAGCAGCAGGGACAACCAAGAGACCCAGTACTTC.

This sequence joins TRBV5-1 and TRBJ1-4; 8 bases agree with TRBD1. Germline CDR1 reads SGHRS; CDR2 reads YFSETQ. The CDR3 consists of 16 residues. Trimming cost V 3 bases and J 0 bases; bases outside gene matches: 4. The CDR3, as DNA: TGCGCCAGCAGCTGGGGACAGGTTGCAACTAATGAAAAACTGTTTTTT. Protein product: CASSWGQVATNEKLFF.

The genes are TRBV18 and TRBJ1-2; D is perhaps TRBD1 (5 bases). The CDR3 is made up of 14 amino acids. V lost 3 bases to trimming and J lost 1 base, with 9 bases between them. The germline CDR1 and CDR2 sequences are KGHSH and LQKENI. CDR3 coding DNA: TGTGCCAGCTCACCGAGACAGAATAACTATGGCTACACCTTC. It codes for CASSPRQNNYGYTF. Supplemented by reference TRBV18 and TRBJ1-2, the full variable domain reads NAGVMQNPRHLVRRRGQEARLRCSPMKGHSHVYWYRQLPEEGLKFMVYLQKENIIDESGMPKERFSAEFPKEGPSILRIQQVVRGDSAAYFCASSPRQNNYGYTFGSGTRLTVV.

J is TRBJ1-2 and V is TRBV28; possibly TRBD1 for D (6 bases). The CDR3 sequence is 15 residues long. Germline V gene lookup returns CDR1 MDHEN and CDR2 SYDVKM. The V gene lost 6 bases and the J gene lost 1 base, with 15 bases spanning the gap. CDR3 DNA sequence: TGTGCCAGCAGCCCCCATGAAGGGGGTAACTATGGCTACACCTTC. Its translation: CASSPHEGGNYGYTF.

The CDR3 protein is CASSARRSGGGLRGSPLHF. Here the CDR3 DNA reads TGTGCCAGCAGTGCCCGGCGGTCAGGGGGTGGCCTTAGGGGTTCACCCCTCCACTTT. The V call is TRBV28, the J call TRBJ1-6, with TRBD1 matching over 7 bases. The J segment lost 9 bases and the V segment lost 5 bases, leaving 22 bases of the junction unmatched. Germline V lookup: CDR1 MDHEN, CDR2 SYDVKM. The CDR3 covers 19 residues. Full variable domain (outside the CDR3, taken from reference TRBV28 and TRBJ1-6): DVKVTQSSRYLVKRTGEKVFLECVQDMDHENMFWYRQDPGLGLRLIYFSYDVKMKEKGDIPEGYSVSREKKERFSLILESASTNQTSMYLCASSARRSGGGLRGSPLHFGNGTRLTVT.

The chain couples TRBV19 to TRBJ1-2; 7 nucleotides line up with TRBD1. V was clipped by 7 bases and J by 5 bases; unmatched bases: 4. The germline V gene encodes CDR1 LNHDA and CDR2 SQIVND (reference sequence). The CDR3 totals 12 residues. CDR3 region: CASTDRLYGYTF. Written as DNA, the CDR3 is TGTGCCAGTACGGACAGGCTTTATGGCTACACCTTC.

The V call is TRBV5-8, the J call TRBJ2-6; D is ambiguous. The germline CDR1 and CDR2 sequences are SGHTS and YDEGEE. The CDR3 is 17 residues long. V lost 0 bases and J 0 bases, leaving 10 bases between the germline ends. CDR3 in amino acids: CASSLASFGSGANVLTF. The CDR3 DNA reads TGTGCCAGCAGCTTGGCTTCGTTTGGCTCTGGGGCCAACGTCCTGACTTTC.

The chain has TRBV11-2 and TRBJ1-6, with a possible D match to TRBD1 (6 bases). From germline, CDR1 is SGHAT and CDR2 FQNNGV. The CDR3 sequence is 15 residues long. The ends were cut back, 5 bases at V and 8 bases at J, with 16 bases in the middle. Here the CDR3 DNA reads TGTGCCAGCAGCAAACCCGGGACACCGGATTCACCCCTCCACTTT. Its translation: CASSKPGTPDSPLHF.

The chain carries TRBV27 and TRBJ2-1; D perhaps matches TRBD2 (6 bases). The CDR3 sequence is 15 residues long. Germline V CDR1 and CDR2: MNHEY, SMNVEV (reference sequence). Trimming cost V 6 bases and J 1 base, with 13 bases left between them. The chain's CDR3 is CASRDLAWSYNEQFF. CDR3 coding DNA: TGTGCCAGCAGAGATCTAGCGTGGTCCTACAATGAGCAGTTCTTC.

J is TRBJ2-7 and V is TRBV19; no clear D gene. V dropped 2 bases and J dropped 5 bases, with 10 bases sitting between them. The CDR3 consists of 13 residues. Germline V lookup: CDR1 LNHDA, CDR2 SQIVND (reference sequence). CDR3 residues: CASSIFLYHEQYF. CDR3 coding DNA: TGTGCCAGTAGTATATTTCTTTACCACGAGCAGTACTTC.